The source of this T cell receptor (beta chain) is a study of T cell responses to AZD1222 COVID-19 vaccine (dated by TCRdb to the early 2020s). Concerning the study at large: AZD1222 recipients with second doses at about 4 weeks or about 12 weeks were pooled, because spike-specific TCR depth and breadth did not differ between schedules. TCR sequencing was performed for 230 to 250 trial participants, of whom 200 to 210 were given two doses of AZD1222 and some 25 were given two doses of MenACWY control vaccine. Enrollment into the trials was organized by age into subgroups of 18-55, 56-69 and 70-plus years, and those subgroups contained about 160, 30 and 59 TCR-sequenced participants, respectively. Results the study describes overall, beyond this receptor: Because no day 14 peak-response samples were available, the repertoires could be characterized only after the peak T cell response. Nearly half of unique spike-specific TCRs reportedly recognized epitopes outside regions mutated in the B.1.351 and B.1.1.7 variants. Most participants were white British and females outnumbered males, and the authors suggested that clonal diversity may have been underestimated. Conclusions about previously exposed vaccinees are limited because only a handful of AZD1222 recipients were SARS-CoV-2 seropositive at baseline. The 56-69-year group was small, and its depth increase did not reach significance, likely because of low power. A significant rise in spike-specific TCR breadth and depth was observed after two AZD1222 doses relative to day 0 and relative to MenACWY recipients. Vaccine-associated CD4 TCRs spanned the whole spike protein, with dominant responses in regions 160-218 and 743-854.

The CDR3 regions of human TCRbeta chains were subjected to immunosequencing. Regarding the original processing steps: Repertoire TCRs were checked for matches against a reference library of SARS-CoV-2-specific TCRs that had been generated using the MIRA antigen-specificity platform. Breadth meant the fraction of unique TCRs that were SARS-CoV-2-associated, whereas depth meant the fraction of total T cells that were SARS-CoV-2-associated. Using the MIRA data, each spike-specific TCR was mapped to the spike region that the TCR reacts to and placed in a CD4 or CD8 class. Log10-transformed breadth and depth values were compared by one-way ANOVA with Sidak's multiple comparisons tests. In TCRdb, the immuneACCESS table is reduced to in-frame sequences with V and J assigned. These tables do not hold every clone; where another copy was compared, an unresolved V gene accounts for under half, and the others remain unexplained. From that table come the V and J calls and clone size; the DNA was used to work out D and trimming. The sample profile shows about 190,000 clones; about nine tenths of them were found once. Roughly 0.98% of the sample is in the top ten clones.

Per the publication, the time point label means: baseline before first vaccination. Vaccinee samples came from UK trials COV001 and COV002, including a single-blind randomized controlled phase 2/3 trial of AZD1222 (ChAdOx1 nCoV-19) in healthy adults. Trial participant PBMC samples were collected at day 0 and day 28 after the second dose for TCRbeta chain sequencing. Notes on this clone: Which antigen it targets is not known. Per-nucleotide qualities are absent, and no much larger clonotype sits a single base away.

This receptor was taken from an adult in good health. Sequencing was performed on peripheral blood, taken on day 0 of AZD1222 vaccination.

The nucleotides read TGTGCCAGTAGTATCCCCCCCCGTCTCAGGGGCTACACCTTC. Translated, this gives CASSIPPRLRGYTF. The V and J genes are TRBV19 and TRBJ1-2; the D gene identity is not certain. Taken from cysteine to phenylalanine, the CDR3 has 14 residues. Only the CDR3 DNA stays, 42 bases, in frame from base 1. The V and J ends are trimmed by 3 bases and 8 bases, leaving 16 bases between them. Taken from the germline V gene (reference sequence), the CDR1 and CDR2 loops are LNHDA and SQIVND.